This note documents a single T cell receptor beta chain sequence. Its antigen is currently unknown. The entry originates in a study of T cell responses to AZD1222 COVID-19 vaccine. Regarding the study as a whole: The sample set comprised mostly white British donors with more females, and clonal diversity was possibly underestimated. Spike-specific TCRs gained breadth and depth after people received two AZD1222 doses. The study identified only 6 or 7 AZD1222 recipients as seropositive at baseline.

The V end lost 1 base, the J end lost 8 bases, and 8 bases lay between the germline ends. Germline loops: CDR1 SGHAT, CDR2 FQNNGV. The length of the CDR3 is 12 residues. Profiled with immunoSEQ multiplex PCR; TCRdb holds only in-frame clones, not every one. The sample carries 150,000 to 200,000 clones, over 80% recorded once. The sample here was peripheral blood, taken on day 0 of AZD1222 vaccination. This TCR was recovered from an adult in good health. The V call is TRBV11-2, the J call TRBJ1-1; D is unclear. The CDR3 loop is CASSLGTEEAFF. The CDR3 coding sequence is TGTGCCAGCAGCTTAGGGACCGAAGAAGCTTTCTTT. The full variable domain, completed using reference TRBV11-2 and TRBJ1-1, is EAGVAQSPRYKIIEKRQSVAFWCNPISGHATLYWYQQILGQGPKLLIQFQNNGVVDDSQLPKDRFSAERLKGVDSTLKIQPAKLEDSAVYLCASSLGTEEAFFGQGTRLTVV.